This is a list of T cell receptor beta chains from one sample in a study of T cells in Graves' hyperthyroidism and ophthalmopathy. TCRdb analysed the multiplex PCR reads with MiXCR anew, one entry per CDR3 protein. This table has hundreds of thousands of distinct CDR3 sequences, roughly 40% appearing once. The source material was blood. The receptors were sampled from a man aged 18 to 35 with Graves' hyperthyroidism. Each CDR3 is given with its conserved first and last residue. A D gene is named only where the DNA matches it firmly. Only some rows state a clone size, as once, few, many or a class for expanded clones.

abundance: few; v_gene: TRBV5-4; d_gene: TRBD1; j_gene: TRBJ2-5; CDR3nt: TGTGCCAGCAGCAGATCGGGACAGGGGGCAGAGACCCAGTACTTC; CDR3aa: CASSRSGQGAETQYF
abundance: many; v_gene: TRBV7-3; d_gene: .; j_gene: TRBJ1-1; CDR3nt: TGTGCCAGCAGCTCCCTCCTGGGAGCGAGTGCTGAAGCTTTCTTT; CDR3aa: CASSSLLGASAEAFF
abundance: many; v_gene: TRBV7-2; d_gene: .; j_gene: TRBJ2-5; CDR3nt: TGTGCCAGCACCCCGGCAGGTGGGGTAGAGACCCAGTACTTC; CDR3aa: CASTPAGGVETQYF
abundance: once; v_gene: TRBV16; d_gene: .; j_gene: TRBJ2-7; CDR3nt: TGTGCCAGCAGCCAATCGGGGGCAGGGATCAACGAGCAGTACTTC; CDR3aa: CASSQSGAGINEQYF
abundance: many; v_gene: TRBV29-1; d_gene: .; j_gene: TRBJ1-1; CDR3nt: TGCAGCGTCTCCTGGGAAACTGAAGCTTTCTTT; CDR3aa: CSVSWETEAFF
abundance: many; v_gene: TRBV20-1; d_gene: .; j_gene: TRBJ2-7; CDR3nt: TGCAGTGCTCCCTCCGAGGAACCATACGAGCAGTACTTC; CDR3aa: CSAPSEEPYEQYF
abundance: many; v_gene: TRBV29-1; d_gene: .; j_gene: TRBJ1-4; CDR3nt: TGCAGCGTCCTGGGGGGGCTAAAGAATGAAAAACTGTTTTTT; CDR3aa: CSVLGGLKNEKLFF
abundance: once; v_gene: TRBV29-1; d_gene: .; j_gene: TRBJ1-5; CDR3nt: TGCAGCGTTGGGCATGGTGACCAGCCCCAGCATTTT; CDR3aa: CSVGHGDQPQHF
abundance: many; v_gene: TRBV29-1; d_gene: TRBD1; j_gene: TRBJ2-5; CDR3nt: TGCAGCGTGGCCGGGACAGGGGAGACCCAGTACTTC; CDR3aa: CSVAGTGETQYF
abundance: .; v_gene: TRBV5-4; d_gene: .; j_gene: TRBJ1-1; CDR3nt: TGTGCCAGCAGCTGGGGAATAAGGAACACTGAAGCTTTCTTT; CDR3aa: CASSWGIRNTEAFF
abundance: few; v_gene: TRBV7-6; d_gene: TRBD1; j_gene: TRBJ1-4; CDR3nt: TGTGCCAGCAACTTAGCAAGGACAGGGGCAAATGAAAAACTGTTTTTT; CDR3aa: CASNLARTGANEKLFF
abundance: .; v_gene: TRBV10-3; d_gene: .; j_gene: TRBJ2-5; CDR3nt: TGTGCCATCAGTTCCGGCGGGCGGGAATCTATGGTAAAGACCCAGTACTTC; CDR3aa: CAISSGGRESMVKTQYF
abundance: .; v_gene: TRBV10-3; d_gene: .; j_gene: TRBJ2-5; CDR3nt: TGTGCCAGCAGTTACTCGGGGATAAAACAAGAGACCCAGTACTTC; CDR3aa: CASSYSGIKQETQYF
abundance: .; v_gene: TRBV6-5; d_gene: .; j_gene: TRBJ1-5; CDR3nt: TGTGCCAGCACGACCGGGAGCAATCAGCCCCAGCATTTT; CDR3aa: CASTTGSNQPQHF
abundance: .; v_gene: TRBV7-9; d_gene: .; j_gene: TRBJ2-3; CDR3nt: TGTGCCAGCAGCTTAGTCCGGGGCGGGGAAGATACGCAGTATTTT; CDR3aa: CASSLVRGGEDTQYF
abundance: .; v_gene: TRBV29-1; d_gene: TRBD1; j_gene: TRBJ2-7; CDR3nt: TGCAGCTTAGTCCGGGACAGATTCTACGAGCAGTACTTC; CDR3aa: CSLVRDRFYEQYF
abundance: .; v_gene: TRBV12-3/TRBV12-4; d_gene: TRBD1; j_gene: TRBJ1-5; CDR3nt: TGTGCCAGCAGTCCTACAGGGGACAATCAGCCCCAGCATTTT; CDR3aa: CASSPTGDNQPQHF
abundance: .; v_gene: TRBV6-5; d_gene: .; j_gene: TRBJ2-2; CDR3nt: TGTGCCAGCAGTTACGCTACCGGGGAGCTGTTTTTT; CDR3aa: CASSYATGELFF
abundance: .; v_gene: TRBV20-1; d_gene: TRBD2; j_gene: TRBJ2-5; CDR3nt: TGCAGTGCTGCGGCGGGGGGTTTCCAAGAGACCCAGTACTTC; CDR3aa: CSAAAGGFQETQYF
abundance: few; v_gene: TRBV5-4; d_gene: TRBD1; j_gene: TRBJ1-1; CDR3nt: TGTGCCAGCAGCCCGAGGGCAGGGGGAATGAACACTGAAGCTTTCTTT; CDR3aa: CASSPRAGGMNTEAFF
abundance: .; v_gene: TRBV10-3; d_gene: TRBD1; j_gene: TRBJ1-5; CDR3nt: TGTGCCACCGGGACAGGGGACAGCCCTTCGCCCCAGCATTTT; CDR3aa: CATGTGDSPSPQHF
abundance: many; v_gene: TRBV9; d_gene: .; j_gene: TRBJ1-5; CDR3nt: TGTGCCAGCAGCCCGGAGGGACCCAATCAGCCCCAGCATTTT; CDR3aa: CASSPEGPNQPQHF
abundance: .; v_gene: TRBV4-1; d_gene: .; j_gene: TRBJ1-1; CDR3nt: TGCGCCAGCAGCCAGGACAGAGACACTGAATCTTTCTTT; CDR3aa: CASSQDRDTESFF
abundance: .; v_gene: TRBV19; d_gene: TRBD1; j_gene: TRBJ1-2; CDR3nt: TGTGCCAGTAGTAGTGTTCGGACAGGGGTATACTATGGCTACACCTTC; CDR3aa: CASSSVRTGVYYGYTF
abundance: .; v_gene: TRBV2; d_gene: .; j_gene: TRBJ1-4; CDR3nt: TGTGCCAGCAGTTACGGGCCCGCTGAAAAACTGTTTTTT; CDR3aa: CASSYGPAEKLFF
abundance: .; v_gene: TRBV20-1; d_gene: TRBD1; j_gene: TRBJ1-1; CDR3nt: TGCAGTGCTCCCGGGGACAGGGGGGCCGAAATGAACACTGAAGCTTTCTTT; CDR3aa: CSAPGDRGAEMNTEAFF
abundance: .; v_gene: TRBV7-9; d_gene: .; j_gene: TRBJ2-7; CDR3nt: TGTGCCTGGAAAGGCGTCTACGAGCAGTACTTC; CDR3aa: CAWKGVYEQYF
abundance: few; v_gene: TRBV19; d_gene: TRBD2; j_gene: TRBJ2-7; CDR3nt: TGTGCCAGTAGTCTTCGGACTAGCGGGGGTTCCTACGAGCAGTACTTC; CDR3aa: CASSLRTSGGSYEQYF
abundance: many; v_gene: TRBV7-9; d_gene: .; j_gene: TRBJ1-1; CDR3nt: TGTGCCAGCAGCCCCGGGGGGGTCACTGAAGCTTTCTTT; CDR3aa: CASSPGGVTEAFF
abundance: .; v_gene: TRBV6-1; d_gene: .; j_gene: TRBJ2-7; CDR3nt: TGTGCCAGCAGTGAACCAACGACGCCAATATACGAGCAGTACTTC; CDR3aa: CASSEPTTPIYEQYF
abundance: .; v_gene: TRBV5-4; d_gene: .; j_gene: TRBJ1-2; CDR3nt: TGTGCCAGCAGCTTGTTCATGGATAGGCCCGGCTATGGCTACACCTTC; CDR3aa: CASSLFMDRPGYGYTF
abundance: few; v_gene: TRBV11-2; d_gene: .; j_gene: TRBJ1-2; CDR3nt: TGTGCCAGCAGCTTTTCCCCCGCTTTGGCAGGCTACACCTTC; CDR3aa: CASSFSPALAGYTF
abundance: few; v_gene: TRBV13; d_gene: .; j_gene: TRBJ1-3; CDR3nt: TGTGCCAGCAGCCCCTCGGACGGGGACTCTGGAAACACCATATATTTT; CDR3aa: CASSPSDGDSGNTIYF
abundance: few; v_gene: TRBV6-1; d_gene: .; j_gene: TRBJ1-4; CDR3nt: TGTGCCAGCAGTGAAGCGGAGGGAGGGCGTGAAAAACTGTTTTTT; CDR3aa: CASSEAEGGREKLFF
abundance: few; v_gene: TRBV7-8; d_gene: .; j_gene: TRBJ1-4; CDR3nt: TGTGCCAGCAGCTTATTATGGGGGACTAATGAAAAACTGTTTTTT; CDR3aa: CASSLLWGTNEKLFF
abundance: many; v_gene: TRBV10-3; d_gene: TRBD1; j_gene: TRBJ1-1; CDR3nt: TGTGCCATCAGCACGACAGGGGGCGCGGCTGAAGCTTTCTTT; CDR3aa: CAISTTGGAAEAFF
abundance: few; v_gene: TRBV20-1; d_gene: .; j_gene: TRBJ2-7; CDR3nt: TGCAGTGCTCCGAGTGGGGTCCACTTCGACGAGCAGTACTTC; CDR3aa: CSAPSGVHFDEQYF
abundance: many; v_gene: TRBV7-2; d_gene: .; j_gene: TRBJ1-1; CDR3nt: TGTGCCAGCAGCTTAGAACCGACGAACACTGAAGCTTTCTTT; CDR3aa: CASSLEPTNTEAFF
abundance: .; v_gene: TRBV12-3/TRBV12-4; d_gene: TRBD1; j_gene: TRBJ1-5; CDR3nt: TGTGCCAGCGCGACCGGGACAGGGGGTAGTCAGCCCCAGCATTTT; CDR3aa: CASATGTGGSQPQHF
abundance: .; v_gene: TRBV7-2; d_gene: .; j_gene: TRBJ1-6; CDR3nt: TGTGCCAGCAGCTTGAGGGGAGCCGATAATTCACCCCTCCACTTT; CDR3aa: CASSLRGADNSPLHF
abundance: few; v_gene: TRBV4-2; d_gene: .; j_gene: TRBJ2-7; CDR3nt: TGTGCCAGCAGCCAAGATGGAAGGGTTCTTGACTTC; CDR3aa: CASSQDGRVLDF
abundance: many; v_gene: TRBV7-2; d_gene: .; j_gene: TRBJ1-1; CDR3nt: TGTGCCAGCAGCGTCCAGAGGAACACTGAAGCTTTCTTT; CDR3aa: CASSVQRNTEAFF
abundance: many; v_gene: TRBV9; d_gene: .; j_gene: TRBJ2-6; CDR3nt: TGTGCCAGCAGCGTAGACCCATCTGGGGCCAACGTCCTGACTTTC; CDR3aa: CASSVDPSGANVLTF
abundance: few; v_gene: TRBV11-2; d_gene: TRBD1; j_gene: TRBJ1-3; CDR3nt: TGTGCCAGCAGCTCGGACAGGTTCACCTCTGGAAACACCATATATTTT; CDR3aa: CASSSDRFTSGNTIYF
abundance: .; v_gene: TRBV5-4; d_gene: .; j_gene: TRBJ2-5; CDR3nt: TGTGCCAGCAGCTTGGGGCCAGGGTACGAGACCCAGTACTTC; CDR3aa: CASSLGPGYETQYF
abundance: .; v_gene: TRBV7-2; d_gene: .; j_gene: TRBJ2-2; CDR3nt: TGTGCCAGCAGCGTGAGATGGCGGAGGAACACCGGGGAGCTGTTTTTT; CDR3aa: CASSVRWRRNTGELFF
abundance: few; v_gene: TRBV25-1; d_gene: .; j_gene: TRBJ1-4; CDR3nt: TGTGCCAGCAGTGAATCGTATCTGGAGGTCAGCGGTGAAAAACTGTTTTTT; CDR3aa: CASSESYLEVSGEKLFF
abundance: many; v_gene: TRBV7-2; d_gene: TRBD2; j_gene: TRBJ2-7; CDR3nt: TGTGCCAGCAGCCCTCCGGGACTAGCGTTCCTCGAGCAGTACTTC; CDR3aa: CASSPPGLAFLEQYF
abundance: .; v_gene: TRBV7-2; d_gene: .; j_gene: TRBJ1-6; CDR3nt: TGTGCCAGCAGCTCAGTCGGGACCGGCCGTTCACCCCTCCACTTT; CDR3aa: CASSSVGTGRSPLHF
abundance: few; v_gene: TRBV29-1; d_gene: .; j_gene: TRBJ1-5; CDR3nt: TGCAGCTTGGGGAGCAATCAGCCCCAGCATTTT; CDR3aa: CSLGSNQPQHF
abundance: many; v_gene: TRBV2; d_gene: TRBD2; j_gene: TRBJ2-5; CDR3nt: TGTGCCAGCAGCCCGGGGAGGGGCTTGGGTGAGACCCAGTACTTC; CDR3aa: CASSPGRGLGETQYF
abundance: .; v_gene: TRBV6-5; d_gene: .; j_gene: TRBJ1-2; CDR3nt: TGTGCCAGCAGTATAGGGGAAGGCTATGGCTACACCTTC; CDR3aa: CASSIGEGYGYTF
abundance: .; v_gene: TRBV5-5; d_gene: .; j_gene: TRBJ1-1; CDR3nt: TGCGCCAGCAGCAGGAGGGGTTCAGGGAACACTGAAGCTTTCTTT; CDR3aa: CASSRRGSGNTEAFF
abundance: .; v_gene: TRBV12-3/TRBV12-4; d_gene: .; j_gene: TRBJ1-1; CDR3nt: TGTGCCAGCACCCCTGCGAGCACTGAAGCTTTCTTT; CDR3aa: CASTPASTEAFF